The clone carrying this T cell receptor (beta chain) was picked up one time. Germline V gene sequence: CDR1 SGHTA, CDR2 FQGNSA. The CDR3 has 15 residues. V dropped 5 bases and J dropped 4; count of bases not matched to a gene: 6. This record belongs to a study of cytomegalovirus exposure and HLA in healthy donors. A multiplex PCR was run with 60 Vbeta primers and 13 Jbeta primers. Sequencing was performed with immunoSEQ multiplex PCR; in TCRdb, only in-frame clones are kept and a portion is missing. Of 100,000 to 150,000 clones listed, 70% to 85% are singletons. V and J are TRBV7-2 and TRBJ2-1; 9 bases line up with TRBD2. This receptor was taken from a female donor in good health and CMV-seronegative. Sequencing used PBMCs. CDR3 coding DNA: TGTGCCAGCAGCGTGGGGCTAGCGGGGTACAATGAGCAGTTCTTC. This encodes CASSVGLAGYNEQFF.